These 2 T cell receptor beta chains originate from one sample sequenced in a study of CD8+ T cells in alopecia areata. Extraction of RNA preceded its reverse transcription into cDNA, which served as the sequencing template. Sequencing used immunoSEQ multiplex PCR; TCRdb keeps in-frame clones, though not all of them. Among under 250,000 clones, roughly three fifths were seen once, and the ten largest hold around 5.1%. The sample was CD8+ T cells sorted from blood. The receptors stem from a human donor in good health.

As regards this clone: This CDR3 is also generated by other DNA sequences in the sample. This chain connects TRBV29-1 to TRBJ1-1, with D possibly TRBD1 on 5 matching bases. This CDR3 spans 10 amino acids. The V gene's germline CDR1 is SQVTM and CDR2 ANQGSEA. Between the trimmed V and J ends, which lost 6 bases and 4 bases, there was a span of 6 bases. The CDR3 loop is CSVRGTEAFF. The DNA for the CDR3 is TGCAGCGTAAGGGGCACTGAAGCTTTCTTT.

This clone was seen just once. Written as DNA, the CDR3 is TGCGCCAGCAGCCCTTTATCTACCTACGAGCAGTACTTC. It translates to CASSPLSTYEQYF. The chain links TRBV4-1 to TRBJ2-7; unclear D gene. CDR3 length: 13 residues. V lost 4 bases to trimming and J lost 2 bases, with 9 bases between them. In germline, CDR1 is MGHRA, CDR2 YSYEKL.